This T cell receptor (beta chain) was captured by sequencing in a study of radiation and T cells in renal cell carcinoma. At the level of the study: Nephrectomy followed 15 Gy stereotactic body radiation by 4 weeks. Study-wide results and limits: In blood, top tumor clones expanded by 2 weeks, shrinking by 4.

Data came from immunoSEQ multiplex PCR; TCRdb stores just in-frame clones and leaves some out. This repertoire shows some 150,000 clones, 80% to 90% found once; its top ten account for approximately 13%. Time point here: blood 2 weeks post-SBRT. Treatment described: 15 Gy SBRT to primary tumor, nephrectomy 4 weeks later. Germline CDR1 KGHSH, CDR2 LQKENI. The J segment lost 8 bases and the V segment lost 2 bases, leaving 7 bases of the junction unmatched. The CDR3 is 14 amino acids. Worth noting for this clone: Its antigen is unknown.

The material was blood, obtained from a patient whose treatment included radiotherapy and nephrectomy. The chain employs TRBV18 and TRBJ1-2; TRBD1 matches at 8 bases. The source of this sequence is a woman aged 45 to 65 with renal cell carcinoma. CDR3 coding DNA: TGTGCCAGCTCACCAATGGACAGGGTCGGCGGCTACACCTTC. Its protein is CASSPMDRVGGYTF.